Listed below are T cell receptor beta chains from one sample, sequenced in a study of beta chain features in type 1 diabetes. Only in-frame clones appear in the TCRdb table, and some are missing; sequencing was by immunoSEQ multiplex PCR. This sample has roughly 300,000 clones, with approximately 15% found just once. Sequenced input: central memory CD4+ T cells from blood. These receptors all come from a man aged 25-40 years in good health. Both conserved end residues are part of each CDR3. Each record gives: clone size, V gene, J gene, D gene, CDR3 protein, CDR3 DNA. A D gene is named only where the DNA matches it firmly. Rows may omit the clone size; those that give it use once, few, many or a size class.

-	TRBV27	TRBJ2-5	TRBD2	CASSSQTSGQTQYF	TGTGCCAGCAGTTCTCAGACTAGCGGCCAGACCCAGTACTTC
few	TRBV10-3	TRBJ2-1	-	CAISGGTDYNEQFF	TGTGCCATCAGTGGCGGGACAGATTACAATGAGCAGTTCTTC
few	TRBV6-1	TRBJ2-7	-	CASRGDSYEQYF	TGTGCCAGCAGAGGGGACTCCTACGAGCAGTACTTC
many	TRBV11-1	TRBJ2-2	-	CASSLGGPGELFF	TGTGCCAGCAGCTTAGGCGGCCCCGGGGAGCTGTTTTTT
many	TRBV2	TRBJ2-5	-	CASSTKQETQYF	TGTGCCAGTTCGACTAAGCAAGAGACCCAGTACTTC
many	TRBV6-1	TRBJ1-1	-	CASSDNLGAAGRTEAFF	TGTGCCAGCAGTGACAATCTCGGGGCCGCCGGTCGGACTGAAGCTTTCTTT
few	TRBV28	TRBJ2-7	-	CASSYRGQGTYEQYF	TGTGCCAGCAGTTACCGGGGGCAGGGAACCTACGAGCAGTACTTC
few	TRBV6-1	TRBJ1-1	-	CASSGGTGSNTEAFF	TGTGCCAGCAGTGGAGGGACGGGATCGAACACTGAAGCTTTCTTT
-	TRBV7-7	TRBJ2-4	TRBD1	CASSLVGTGVAKNIQYF	TGTGCCAGCAGCTTAGTTGGGACAGGGGTAGCCAAAAACATTCAGTACTTC
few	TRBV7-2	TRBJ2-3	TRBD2	CASSSPSGGAVDTQYF	TGTGCCAGCAGCTCTCCTAGCGGGGGGGCCGTAGATACGCAGTATTTT
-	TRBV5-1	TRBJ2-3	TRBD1	CASSQDRGLNTQYF	TGCGCCAGCAGCCAGGACAGGGGGCTGAATACGCAGTATTTT
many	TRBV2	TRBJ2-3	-	CASSVGHPGTDTQYF	TGTGCCAGCAGTGTCGGACACCCCGGGACAGATACGCAGTATTTT
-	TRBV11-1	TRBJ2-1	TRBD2	CASSLALEAGVHNEQFF	TGTGCCAGCAGCTTAGCGCTCGAAGCGGGAGTCCACAATGAGCAGTTCTTC
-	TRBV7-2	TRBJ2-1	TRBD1	CASSLDGTGAYNEQFF	TGTGCCAGCAGCTTAGACGGGACAGGGGCCTACAATGAGCAGTTCTTC
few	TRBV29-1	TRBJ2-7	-	CSVGRGSYEQYF	TGCAGCGTTGGTAGGGGCTCCTACGAGCAGTACTTC
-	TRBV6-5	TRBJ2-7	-	CASSALGYEQYF	TGTGCCAGCAGTGCCCTGGGCTACGAGCAGTACTTC
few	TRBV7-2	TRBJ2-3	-	CASSVSITTDTQYF	TGTGCCAGCTCGGTATCTATTACCACAGATACGCAGTATTTT
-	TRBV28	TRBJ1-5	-	CASSSITGSNQPQHF	TGTGCCAGCAGTTCTATAACGGGGAGCAATCAGCCCCAGCATTTT
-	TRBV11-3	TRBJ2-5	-	CASSRRTSQETQYF	TGTGCCAGCAGCCGTCGGACTTCACAAGAGACCCAGTACTTC
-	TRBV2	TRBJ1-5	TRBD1	CASSPDRDQPQHF	TGTGCCAGCAGCCCGGACAGGGATCAGCCCCAGCATTTT
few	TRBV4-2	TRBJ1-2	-	CASSQDGALYGYTF	TGTGCCAGCAGCCAAGATGGCGCGCTTTATGGCTACACCTTC
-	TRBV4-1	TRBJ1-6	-	CASSQGGATSPLHF	TGCGCCAGCAGCCAAGGAGGGGCCACTTCACCCCTCCACTTT
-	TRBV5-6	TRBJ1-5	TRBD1	CASSTTGGGNQPQHF	TGTGCCAGCAGCACGACAGGGGGCGGGAATCAGCCCCAGCATTTT
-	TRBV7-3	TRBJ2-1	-	CASSLSGGPIGEQFF	TGTGCCAGCAGCTTGTCAGGAGGGCCAATTGGTGAGCAGTTCTTC
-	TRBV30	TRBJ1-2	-	CAWSLGEEYGYTF	TGTGCCTGGAGCCTTGGGGAAGAATATGGCTACACCTTC
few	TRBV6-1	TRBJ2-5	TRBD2	CASIRREGETQYF	TGTGCCAGCATCAGGAGGGAGGGAGAGACCCAGTACTTC
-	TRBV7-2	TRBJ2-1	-	CASSLEPPHNEQFF	TGTGCCAGCAGCTTAGAGCCCCCTCACAATGAGCAGTTCTTC
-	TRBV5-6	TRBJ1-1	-	CASTVGIRGTEAFF	TGTGCCAGCACCGTAGGGATCCGAGGAACTGAAGCTTTCTTT
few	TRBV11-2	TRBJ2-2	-	CASSSGRASFTGELFF	TGTGCCAGCAGCTCTGGCAGGGCTAGTTTTACCGGGGAGCTGTTTTTT
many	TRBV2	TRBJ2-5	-	CASRTEETQYF	TGTGCCAGCAGGACCGAAGAGACCCAGTACTTC
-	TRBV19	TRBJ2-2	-	CASSIEGSGFTGELFF	TGTGCCAGTAGTATTGAAGGGTCAGGGTTCACCGGGGAGCTGTTTTTT
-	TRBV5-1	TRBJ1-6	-	CASRPDYNSPLHF	TGCGCCAGCAGGCCAGATTATAATTCACCCCTCCACTTT
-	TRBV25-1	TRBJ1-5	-	CASKGVGNQPQHF	TGTGCCAGCAAAGGGGTGGGCAATCAGCCCCAGCATTTT
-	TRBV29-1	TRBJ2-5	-	CSVEGYMGAVETQYF	TGCAGCGTTGAAGGATATATGGGGGCAGTGGAGACCCAGTACTTC
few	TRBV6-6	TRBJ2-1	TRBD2	CASSPHSGSGENEQFF	TGTGCCAGCAGTCCCCATAGCGGGAGCGGGGAGAATGAGCAGTTCTTC
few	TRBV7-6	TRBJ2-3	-	CASSFGATSTDTQYF	TGTGCCAGCAGCTTCGGTGCGACTAGCACAGATACGCAGTATTTT
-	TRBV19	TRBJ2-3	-	CASSTASRRDTQYF	TGTGCCAGTAGTACCGCTAGTCGGAGGGATACGCAGTATTTT
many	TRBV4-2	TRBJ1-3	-	CASSQEAHGRGRLSSGNTIYF	TGTGCCAGCAGCCAAGAAGCGCATGGGCGTGGCAGACTAAGCTCTGGAAACACCATATATTTT
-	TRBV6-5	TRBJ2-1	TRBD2	CASGGLARDEQFF	TGTGCCAGCGGGGGACTAGCGAGGGATGAGCAGTTCTTC
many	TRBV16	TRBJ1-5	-	CASSQRGSQPQHF	TGTGCCAGCAGCCAGCGGGGCTCCCAGCCCCAGCATTTT
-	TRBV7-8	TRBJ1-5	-	CASSLGGGDQPQHF	TGTGCCAGCAGCTTGGGGGGTGGGGATCAGCCCCAGCATTTT
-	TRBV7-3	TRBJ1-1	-	CASSLGPVNTEAFF	TGTGCCAGCAGCTTAGGGCCTGTGAACACTGAAGCTTTCTTT
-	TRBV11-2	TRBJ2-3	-	CASSTRDGGTDTQYF	TGTGCCAGCAGCACACGGGACGGAGGCACAGATACGCAGTATTTT
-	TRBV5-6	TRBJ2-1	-	CASSISPLSSYNEQFF	TGTGCCAGCAGCATAAGCCCTCTAAGCTCCTACAATGAGCAGTTCTTC
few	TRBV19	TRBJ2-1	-	CASTHGGKGYEQFF	TGTGCCAGTACCCACGGGGGAAAGGGCTATGAGCAGTTCTTC
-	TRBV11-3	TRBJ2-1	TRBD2	CASSLKTRSSGSLNEQFF	TGTGCCAGCAGCTTAAAAACCCGGTCAAGCGGGAGTCTTAATGAGCAGTTCTTC
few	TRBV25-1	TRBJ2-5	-	CASSHFKLWRGQETQYF	TGTGCCAGCAGCCATTTCAAATTATGGCGGGGCCAAGAGACCCAGTACTTC
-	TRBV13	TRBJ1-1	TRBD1	CASSQSPGTVAFF	TGTGCCAGCAGCCAATCCCCCGGGACAGTAGCTTTCTTT
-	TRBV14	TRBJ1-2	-	CASSPSGYGYTF	TGTGCCAGCAGCCCGAGTGGGTATGGCTACACCTTC
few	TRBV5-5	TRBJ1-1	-	CASRELGPAGEAFF	TGTGCCAGCAGGGAGCTGGGGCCAGCCGGAGAAGCTTTCTTT
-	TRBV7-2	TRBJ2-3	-	CASSLLAGIGTDTQYF	TGTGCCAGCAGCTTACTGGCAGGGATTGGCACAGATACGCAGTATTTT
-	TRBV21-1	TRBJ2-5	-	CASSKTVGQGETQYF	TGTGCCAGCAGCAAAACTGTGGGGCAGGGAGAGACCCAGTACTTC
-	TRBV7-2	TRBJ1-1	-	CASSSALGIETEAFF	TGTGCCAGCAGCTCCGCCCTTGGGATAGAGACTGAAGCTTTCTTT
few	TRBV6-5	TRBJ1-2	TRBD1	CASTRGQGVVGYTF	TGTGCCAGCACCCGGGGACAGGGGGTGGTCGGCTACACCTTC
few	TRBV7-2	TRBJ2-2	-	CASSLVVTNTGELFF	TGTGCCAGCAGCTTAGTAGTAACGAACACCGGGGAGCTGTTTTTT
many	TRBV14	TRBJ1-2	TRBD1	CASSPRTGSYSYGYTF	TGTGCCAGCAGCCCACGGACAGGTTCCTATAGCTATGGCTACACCTTC